These 22 T cell receptor beta chains originate from one sample sequenced in a study of blood T cell repertoires in COVID-19. The protocol was immunoSEQ multiplex PCR, while the TCRdb copy is restricted to in-frame clones and leaves out a portion. The sample contains 200,000 to 250,000 clones, approximately 83% of which appear only once. Sequencing was carried out using peripheral blood. Receptor source: a woman in her 30s who had recovered from COVID-19.

This clone was counted many times. The gene calls are TRBV5-6 and TRBJ2-3; D uncertain. Trimming pared 1 base from V and 4 bases from J, leaving 13 bases between. The germline gives CDR1 SGHDT, CDR2 YYEEEE. The CDR3 totals 15 residues. The CDR3 sequence is CASSLNMMASDTQYF. In DNA, the CDR3 is TGTGCCAGCAGCTTGAACATGATGGCCTCAGATACGCAGTATTTT.

As for this clone: Other DNA sequences in the same sample also yield this CDR3. This sequence joins TRBV7-9 and TRBJ1-1; no firm D call. CDR1 is SEHNR and CDR2 is FQNEAQ in the germline V gene (reference sequence). The V and J ends lost 3 bases and 0 bases respectively, with 8 bases between them. The length of the CDR3 is 14 residues. For the CDR3, the DNA is TGTGCCAGCAGCTTGCGAGAGTTGAACACTGAAGCTTTCTTT. Protein sequence: CASSLRELNTEAFF.

The chain recombines TRBV11-2 with TRBJ1-1, with D uncertain. With 5 bases removed from V and 8 bases from J, the gap between germline ends came to 18 bases. The germline CDR1 and CDR2 sequences are SGHAT and FQNNGV. The length of the CDR3 is 14 residues. This CDR3 reads CASSESHLGGEAFF. DNA for the CDR3: TGTGCCAGCAGCGAATCTCACCTTGGAGGCGAAGCTTTCTTT. Filled out from reference TRBV11-2 and TRBJ1-1, the complete variable domain reads EAGVAQSPRYKIIEKRQSVAFWCNPISGHATLYWYQQILGQGPKLLIQFQNNGVVDDSQLPKDRFSAERLKGVDSTLKIQPAKLEDSAVYLCASSESHLGGEAFFGQGTRLTVV.

V and J are TRBV9 and TRBJ2-7, with D unresolved. Germline V gives CDR1 SGDLS, CDR2 YYNGEE. This CDR3 region has 14 residues. The V and J ends lost 4 bases and 0 bases respectively, with 11 bases between them. CDR3 sequence reads: CASSPTASSYEQYF. Here the CDR3 DNA reads TGTGCCAGCAGCCCCACCGCGTCCTCCTACGAGCAGTACTTC.

CDR3 sequence (DNA): TGTGCCAGCAGCCTCACTAGTCCGCTCATCACAGATACGCAGTATTTT. It yields the protein CASSLTSPLITDTQYF. This sequence joins TRBV9 and TRBJ2-3; D perhaps matches TRBD2 (5 bases). The CDR3 runs to 16 residues. Looked up from germline, CDR1 is SGDLS and CDR2 is YYNGEE. Trimming cost V 4 bases and J 2 bases, with 17 bases left between them.

This clone came up a few times. V gene TRBV6-2 or TRBV6-3 combines with J gene TRBJ1-1; D uncertain. V was trimmed by 3 bases and J by 5 bases, leaving 7 bases between them. Germline V gene data show CDR1 as MNHEY and CDR2 as SVGEGT. The CDR3 has 12 residues. In DNA, the CDR3 is TGTGCCAGCAGTTATTCTCTGACTGAAGCTTTCTTT. Protein sequence: CASSYSLTEAFF.

This CDR3 is CASSYSGGSYNSPLHF. CDR3 bases: TGTGCCAGCAGTTACTCGGGGGGCTCCTATAATTCACCCCTCCACTTT. The V and J genes are TRBV6-5 and TRBJ1-6; TRBD1 is a possible D gene (5 bases). The CDR3 is 16 residues long. The ends were cut back, 0 bases at V and 0 bases at J, with 6 bases in the middle. In germline, CDR1 is MNHEY, CDR2 SVGAGI.

This chain links TRBV7-9 with TRBJ2-3; D not resolved. This CDR3 comprises 13 residues. The germline V gene encodes CDR1 SEHNR and CDR2 FQNEAQ (reference sequence). Trimming removed 5 bases at V and 7 bases at J, with 13 bases between. The CDR3 nucleotides read TGTGCCAGCAGCCCTCGTGGGCCCTATACGCAGTATTTT. Amino acids: CASSPRGPYTQYF.

J is TRBJ2-7 and V is TRBV4-2, with D unresolved. Germline CDR1 reads LGHNA; CDR2 reads YNFKEQ. This CDR3 has 13 amino acids. V lost 4 bases, J lost 2 bases, and 9 bases lay in between. The CDR3 DNA is TGTGCCAGCAGCCTAGTGTTGGCCTACGAGCAGTACTTC. It encodes CASSLVLAYEQYF.

The V call is TRBV7-6, the J call TRBJ2-7; tentative D call: TRBD2 (5 bases). This CDR3 contains 15 residues. Per germline, CDR1 SGHVS and CDR2 FNYEAQ. V shed 4 bases and J shed 4 bases, with 17 bases lying between them. The CDR3 is CASSSGPGTYYEQYF. As DNA, the CDR3 is TGTGCCAGCAGCTCCGGACCGGGAACTTATTACGAGCAGTACTTC.

This clone was picked up one time. This sequence joins TRBV7-9 and TRBJ1-1; TRBD1 might be the D (6 bases). Germline V CDR1 and CDR2: SEHNR, FQNEAQ (reference sequence). The CDR3 spans 12 residues. V was pared by 2 bases and J by 7 bases, with 8 bases between. CDR3 loop: CASSLQGIEAFF. The CDR3 nucleotides are TGTGCCAGCAGCTTACAGGGGATTGAAGCTTTCTTT.

The V call is TRBV5-1, the J call TRBJ2-2, with D maybe TRBD2 (7 bases). Trimming shortened V by 6 bases and J by 6 bases, and 21 bases separated the two germline ends. The germline V gene encodes CDR1 SGHRS and CDR2 YFSETQ. The CDR3 spans 16 residues. The CDR3 bases are TGCGCCAGCATGTTGAGAACGGGGGGCCTATCCGGGGAGCTGTTTTTT. Residues: CASMLRTGGLSGELFF.

The chain links TRBV19 to TRBJ2-1; D possibly corresponds to TRBD2 (5 bases). CDR1 LNHDA and CDR2 SQIVND come from the germline V gene (reference sequence). CDR3 length: 15 amino acids. V was clipped by 3 bases and J by 2 bases, with 11 bases between them. The DNA of the CDR3 is TGTGCCAGTAGTATGGGGAGTCAGGCCTACAATGAGCAGTTCTTC. Its translation: CASSMGSQAYNEQFF.

J is TRBJ1-5 and V is TRBV6-5; D remains unclear. This CDR3 comprises 15 residues. Germline V gene sequence: CDR1 MNHEY, CDR2 SVGAGI. With 6 bases removed from V and 9 bases from J, the gap between germline ends came to 21 bases. Written as DNA, the CDR3 is TGTGCCAGCAGCCCAGCTGGTGGGGTCGAGGGGCCCCAGCATTTT. Protein sequence: CASSPAGGVEGPQHF.

This clone was picked up a small number of times. The V and J genes are TRBV6-4 and TRBJ2-1, with TRBD2 matching over 10 bases. Trimming took 4 bases from V and 7 from J; bases not matched to a gene: 4. Germline V gives CDR1 MRHNA, CDR2 SNTAGT. The CDR3 loop spans 14 amino acids. The CDR3 DNA sequence: TGTGCCAGCAGTGCCGGGACTAGCGCGAATGAGCAGTTCTTC. Translating it yields CASSAGTSANEQFF.

This chain uses TRBV11-2 with TRBJ2-7; D unresolved. The CDR3 consists of 14 residues. Trimming shortened V by 6 bases and J by 6 bases, and 18 bases separated the two germline ends. Per the germline V gene, CDR1 is SGHAT and CDR2 is FQNNGV. The CDR3 nucleotides read TGTGCCAGCAGTTCAAAGTTTACAGAGCTCGAGCAGTACTTC. Translated: CASSSKFTELEQYF.

The chain couples TRBV7-2 to TRBJ2-1, with TRBD2 matching 8 bases. The CDR3 contains 13 residues. Germline V gene lookup returns CDR1 SGHTA and CDR2 FQGNSA. The V and J ends lost 3 bases and 9 bases, in that order; junction bases with no gene match: 4. The CDR3 DNA follows: TGTGCCAGCAGCTTGCAGACTAGCGTTGAGCAGTTCTTC. This sequence encodes CASSLQTSVEQFF.

The J gene is TRBJ2-3, the V gene TRBV19, with no clear D. Trimming left V 7 bases short and J 8 bases short, with 19 bases between. The length of the CDR3 is 14 residues. The germline gives CDR1 LNHDA, CDR2 SQIVND (reference sequence). CDR3 DNA sequence: TGTGCCAGTACCTACGGGTCCCCTCCCGCTACGCAGTATTTT. This gives the protein CASTYGSPPATQYF. The entire variable domain, with the rest obtained from reference TRBV19 and TRBJ2-3, is as follows: DGGITQSPKYLFRKEGQNVTLSCEQNLNHDAMYWYRQDPGQGLRLIYYSQIVNDFQKGDIAEGYSVSREKKESFPLTVTSAQKNPTAFYLCASTYGSPPATQYFGPGTRLTVL.

The V gene is TRBV11-2, the J gene TRBJ1-1; maybe TRBD1 (5 bases). Germline V gives CDR1 SGHAT, CDR2 FQNNGV. Trimming took off 5 bases at V and 7 bases at J, with 14 bases between the two ends. This CDR3 has 13 residues. CDR3 in amino acids: CASSPGLGLEAFF. The CDR3 DNA reads as TGTGCCAGCAGCCCAGGGCTAGGGCTTGAAGCTTTCTTT.

J is TRBJ2-7 and V is TRBV4-3; TRBD2 agrees at 12 bases. Germline CDR1 and CDR2: LGHNA and YSLEER. The V gene end was trimmed by 4 bases and the J gene end by 2 bases; junction bases not matched to a gene: 6. The CDR3 spans 16 residues. CDR3 protein: CASSPGTSGGPYEQYF. CDR3 nucleotides: TGCGCCAGCAGCCCTGGAACTAGCGGGGGGCCCTACGAGCAGTACTTC.

The chain employs TRBV11-2 and TRBJ1-1, with a possible D match to TRBD1 (5 bases). There are 14 residues in the CDR3. The germline CDR1 and CDR2 sequences are SGHAT and FQNNGV. V was clipped by 1 base and J by 3 bases, with 9 bases between them. CDR3 nucleotides: TGTGCCAGCAGCTTAGCAGGGTCGTACACTGAAGCTTTCTTT. It codes for CASSLAGSYTEAFF.

V and J are TRBV7-9 and TRBJ1-2; 7 bases are a match to TRBD1. Trimming removed 5 bases from V and 6 bases from J; junction bases left unmatched: 6. In germline, CDR1 is SEHNR, CDR2 FQNEAQ (reference sequence). This CDR3 contains 13 residues. The CDR3 here is CASSTTGVNGYTF. In DNA form, the CDR3 reads TGTGCCAGCAGCACAACAGGGGTTAATGGCTACACCTTC.